This entry describes one T cell receptor beta chain. Judged by its sample share, this clonotype qualifies as medium-sized (0.01 to 0.1%). Its binding antigen is unknown. No qualities accompany the bases; no much larger clone lies one base away. The germline V gene yields MRHNA for CDR1 and SNTAGT for CDR2. The CDR3 runs 16 residues from the cysteine to the phenylalanine. The sequence is cut down to CDR3 DNA, 48 bases in frame from base 1. For this chain, trimming is 4 bases at the V end and 3 bases at the J end, and the number of junction bases without a gene match is 7. Set within a cohort of healthcare workers in London, UK, this nested case-control study involved weekly PCR testing of nasopharyngeal swabs along with blood sampling. Healthcare workers were enrolled in the week of the UK lockdown, from 23 to 31 March 2020, and were followed every week for up to 16 weeks. Preparation of the library involved 5' RACE. The instrument given in TCRdb is NextSeq 500. The TCR library protocol attached unique molecular identifiers to individual cDNA molecules to correct for sequencing error and PCR bias. TCR alpha and beta chains were both sequenced, and the abundances of alpha and beta sequences in each sample were closely correlated with each other. Turning to the authors' computational methods: V gene, J gene and CDR3 annotation of TCR sequences was performed with Decombinator V4. TCRs were defined as expanded if a significant change between any two time points was detected under a Poisson model with p below 0.0001. TCR abundances were normalised to the total number of TCRs sequenced per sample and expressed as counts per million. MAIT TCRs were defined by TRAV1-2 paired with TRAJ12, TRAJ20 or TRAJ33, and iNKT TCRs by TRAV10 paired with TRAJ18. A search of VDJdb, accessed on 1 November 2021, was run for TCRs annotated to CMV, EBV and SARS-CoV-2, with TCRs annotated for multiple antigens excluded. TCRdb reanalyzed the raw reads on its own, using fastp at Q25 for trimming and MiXCR for clone calling, and kept in-frame beta chains. Each CDR3 protein appears once, grouped with its most common genes and DNA. These V and J calls are TCRdb output, not the study's own analysis. Within this sample are approximately 58,000 distinct CDR3 sequences, with 12% of them counted one time only. Of the sample, about 2.4% falls within the top ten clones.

This entry comes from a study of early T cells in non-severe SARS-CoV-2 infection (dated by TCRdb to the early 2020s). Notes on the research overall: Because TCR sequencing relied on bulk RNA taken from unsorted whole blood, pairing of alpha and beta chains was not possible. General conclusions and limits of the study: VDJdb matching was skewed toward anti-spike CD8 responses, so virus-specific expansions were likely underestimated and private and CD4 specificities were missed.

Sequenced here: whole blood, sampled at baseline. The TCR was taken from an adult who was a healthcare worker with PCR-confirmed SARS-CoV-2 infection or an uninfected control (not recorded which). The chain joins TRBV6-4 to TRBJ2-7; 12 junctional bases match TRBD2. The CDR3 corresponds to CASSARTSGKSYEQYF. The DNA reads TGTGCCAGCAGTGCCCGGACTAGCGGGAAAAGCTACGAGCAGTACTTC.